The 26 T cell receptor beta chains in this list originate from one sample, sequenced in a study of regulatory T cells in long-lasting Graves disease. iRepertoire HTBI primers and Arm-PCR of CDR3 regions built TCR beta libraries. TCRdb passed the multiplex PCR reads through MiXCR, listing each CDR3 protein once. The sample includes some 220,000 distinct CDR3 sequences, roughly 19% of them seen just once. The time point: newly diagnosed GD, antithyroid drugs for less than 3 months. Generation of the TCR library employed RNA extracted from PBMCs. The data were also submitted as part of a second study, on T cells in Graves' hyperthyroidism and ophthalmopathy.

The starting material was peripheral blood mononuclear cells (PBMCs), obtained at new diagnosis, from a patient treated with antithyroid drugs. All receptors come from a woman in her thirties with Graves disease.

This clonotype was observed many times. The chain couples TRBV12-3 or TRBV12-4 to TRBJ2-7, with 8 bases fitting TRBD1. The CDR3 sequence is 13 residues long. V lost 5 bases, J lost 5 bases, and 5 bases stayed unmatched. This CDR3 is CASSRQGSHEQYF. The CDR3 region has the DNA TGTGCCAGCAGTCGACAGGGGTCCCACGAGCAGTACTTC.

This chain uses TRBV7-2 with TRBJ2-2; weak D call: TRBD1 (5 bases). The CDR3 runs 13 residues. CDR1 and CDR2 (germline): SGHTA, FQGNSA. V was cut by 4 bases and J by 8 bases, with 11 bases left in between. CDR3 nucleotide sequence: TGTGCCAGCAGCTCTGGACAATCTGGGGAGCTGTTTTTT. Residues: CASSSGQSGELFF.

This clonotype was seen many times. V is TRBV6-1 and J is TRBJ1-5; 9 nucleotides align to TRBD1. Losses at the gene ends were 6 bases for V and 4 bases for J; bases not matched to a gene: 13. The CDR3 consists of 17 residues. Germline CDR1 is MNHNS and CDR2 is SASEGT. The CDR3 sequence is CASSWGGTGSGNQPQHF. Written as DNA, the CDR3 is TGTGCCAGCAGCTGGGGAGGGACAGGGAGTGGAAATCAGCCCCAGCATTTT.

This clonotype was found a few times. This likely stems from a read error, as it lies one base from a far larger clone. The rearrangement links TRBV7-9 to TRBJ2-7, with D perhaps TRBD2 (5 bases). From germline, CDR1 is SEHNR and CDR2 FQNEAQ (reference sequence). This CDR3 comprises 13 residues. The CDR3 sequence is CTSFPGSSYEQYF. In nucleotides, the CDR3 is TGTACCAGCTTCCCGGGGAGCTCCTACGAGCAGTACTTC.

V gene TRBV11-2 combines with J gene TRBJ2-7; D call uncertain. The CDR3 covers 17 residues. CDR1 is SGHAT, CDR2 FQNNGV, per germline. Deletions cut 5 bases from V and 3 bases from J, with 23 bases between. Here the CDR3 DNA reads TGTGCCAGCAGCCCCCCAACCCTGGGAACCAGGAGCTACGAGCAGTACTTC. It codes for CASSPPTLGTRSYEQYF.

In its sample, this clonotype was seen many times. This rearrangement joins TRBV30 to TRBJ1-5; D is unclear. Trimming cost V 1 base and J 2 bases, with 18 bases left between them. This CDR3 is 17 amino acids long. Germline-derived CDR1 and CDR2 are GTSNPN and SVGIG (reference sequence). The CDR3 DNA follows: TGTGCCTGGAGTGGGGTCGGAGGAGAAGGAGGCAATCAGCCCCAGCATTTT. Its translation: CAWSGVGGEGGNQPQHF.

In its sample, this clonotype was seen many times. The gene calls are TRBV27 and TRBJ1-4; a weak D match, TRBD1 (6 bases). The CDR3 runs 15 residues. V shed 6 bases and J shed 5 bases, with 16 bases lying between them. The germline V gene has CDR1 MNHEY and CDR2 SMNVEV (reference sequence). CDR3 in DNA: TGTGCCAGCAGCCCTACCGCGACAGGCAATGAAAAACTGTTTTTT. The encoded protein is CASSPTATGNEKLFF.

This sequence joins TRBV27 and TRBJ2-2; D is unresolved. The CDR3 covers 12 residues. Per germline, CDR1 MNHEY and CDR2 SMNVEV (reference sequence). V lost 8 bases to trimming and J lost 3 bases, with 7 bases between them. DNA of the CDR3: TGTGCCAGCTTTGATTACACCGGGGAGCTGTTTTTT. This sequence encodes CASFDYTGELFF.

This clonotype was recorded at least ten times. V usage is TRBV20-1 and J usage is TRBJ1-5; D may be TRBD1 (6 bases). CDR3 length: 14 amino acids. Between the trimmed V and J ends, which lost 3 bases and 3 bases, there was a span of 12 bases. Germline CDR1 reads DFQATT; CDR2 reads SNEGSKA (reference sequence). This chain's CDR3 is CSASQGNFNQPQHF. For the CDR3, the DNA is TGCAGTGCTAGCCAGGGGAACTTCAATCAGCCCCAGCATTTT.

This clonotype showed up many times. V is TRBV28 and J is TRBJ1-5; maybe TRBD1 (6 bases). Germline CDR1 and CDR2: MDHEN and SYDVKM. Trimming stripped 4 bases from V and 1 base from J, with 20 bases between. This CDR3 is 18 amino acids long. The CDR3 coding sequence is TGTGCCAGCAGTTCACGAGGGGGGCCCCGGGACAGCAATCAGCCCCAGCATTTT. As protein: CASSSRGGPRDSNQPQHF. The whole variable domain, remainder taken from reference TRBV28 and TRBJ1-5, is DVKVTQSSRYLVKRTGEKVFLECVQDMDHENMFWYRQDPGLGLRLIYFSYDVKMKEKGDIPEGYSVSREKKERFSLILESASTNQTSMYLCASSSRGGPRDSNQPQHFGDGTRLSIL.

This clonotype was counted at least ten times. This chain uses TRBV6-5 with TRBJ1-3; D not certain. Germline values: CDR1 MNHEY, CDR2 SVGAGI. CDR3 size: 14 residues. The ends were cut back, 0 bases at V and 2 bases at J, with 5 bases in the middle. The DNA of the CDR3 is TGTGCCAGCAGTTACTCGGGTACTGGAAACACCATATATTTT. Translating gives CASSYSGTGNTIYF.

This clonotype was detected many times. The chain combines TRBV2 with TRBJ2-7; no firm D call. Deletions cut 3 bases from V and 0 bases from J, with 9 bases between. The CDR3 is 14 residues long. Germline assignment: CDR1 SNHLY and CDR2 FYNNEI. The CDR3 nucleotides are TGTGCCAGCAGTGATCGAGTAAGCTCCTACGAGCAGTACTTC. Translating it yields CASSDRVSSYEQYF.

This clonotype occurred many times. J is TRBJ1-6 and V is TRBV2; D may be TRBD1 (5 bases). The CDR3 loop spans 17 amino acids. Trimming took 2 bases from V and 5 from J, leaving 16 bases between them. Germline CDR1 SNHLY, CDR2 FYNNEI. The CDR3 DNA reads TGTGCCAGCAGTGAATACGTGATGGGGGTTAATAATTCACCCCTCCACTTT. This sequence encodes CASSEYVMGVNNSPLHF. Looking up the rest from reference TRBV2 and TRBJ1-6 gives the full variable domain: EPEVTQTPSHQVTQMGQEVILRCVPISNHLYFYWYRQILGQKVEFLVSFYNNEISEKSEIFDDQFSVERPDGSNFTLKIRSTKLEDSAMYFCASSEYVMGVNNSPLHFGNGTRLTVT.

This clonotype was found many times. This chain connects TRBV24-1 to TRBJ1-2, with 11 bases fitting TRBD1. Per the germline V gene, CDR1 is KGHDR and CDR2 is SFDVKD. The CDR3 extends over 15 amino acids. J was trimmed by 5 bases and V by 4 bases; bases with no gene match: 5. The CDR3 DNA follows: TGTGCCACCAGTGACCGAGGGACAGGGGGTTATGGCTACACCTTC. Protein sequence: CATSDRGTGGYGYTF.

This sequence joins TRBV11-1 and TRBJ2-5; maybe TRBD2 (5 bases). CDR1 and CDR2 (germline): SGHAT, FQDESV (reference sequence). Trimming removed 5 bases at V and 2 bases at J, with 12 bases between. The CDR3 has 14 residues. CDR3 in DNA: TGTGCCAGCAGCCACTGGCGGGTACAAGAGACCCAGTACTTC. Protein product: CASSHWRVQETQYF.

This clonotype was detected many times. The J gene is TRBJ1-3, the V gene TRBV3-1; D is possibly TRBD1 (5 bases). V lost 7 bases, J lost 4 bases, and 14 bases lay in between. Germline V gives CDR1 LGHDT, CDR2 YNNKEL (reference sequence). This CDR3 has 14 residues. The CDR3 DNA sequence: TGTGCCAGCAACCCCCGGCAGGGCGGAAACACCATATATTTT. Its protein product is CASNPRQGGNTIYF.

This clonotype appeared many times. The J gene is TRBJ1-4, the V gene TRBV6-2 or TRBV6-3; D perhaps matches TRBD1 (5 bases). Trimming cost V 4 bases and J 11 bases, with 23 bases left between them. Germline lookup yields CDR1 MNHEY and CDR2 SVGEGT. The CDR3 spans 16 residues. The DNA of the CDR3 is TGTGCCAGCAGTTTCGGGCAGCCCGCCTCGGGGGGGAAACTGTTTTTT. Its protein is CASSFGQPASGGKLFF.

The chain is built from TRBV6-1 and TRBJ2-2, with D possibly TRBD2 on 6 matching bases. V lost 5 bases and J lost 14, with 21 bases in between. Germline V lookup: CDR1 MNHNS, CDR2 SASEGT. The CDR3 runs to 14 residues. The CDR3 region has the DNA TGTGCCAGCAGTCGGGGAGGATCCGCGGTATTCCTGTTTTTT. Translating it yields CASSRGGSAVFLFF.

This clonotype came up many times. The chain has TRBV28 and TRBJ1-1; D call uncertain. V lost 7 bases and J 10 bases, leaving 13 bases between the germline ends. Germline V gene data show CDR1 as MDHEN and CDR2 as SYDVKM. This CDR3 comprises 11 residues. CDR3 sequence: CASKDVRGAFF. CDR3 in DNA: TGTGCCAGCAAGGACGTCCGGGGAGCTTTCTTT.

This clonotype occurred a few times. The V gene is TRBV5-4, the J gene TRBJ2-1; 11 bases fit TRBD2. The CDR3 contains 15 residues. The junction had 4 bases not matched to a gene; V was cut back by 4 bases and J by 4 bases. The germline gives CDR1 SGHNT, CDR2 YYREEE (reference sequence). DNA for the CDR3: TGTGCCAGCAGCACCGGGACTAGCGGTTACAATGAGCAGTTCTTC. This translates into CASSTGTSGYNEQFF.

This clonotype appeared many times. The V and J genes are TRBV19 and TRBJ1-6, with D uncertain. This CDR3 is 15 amino acids long. Trimming removed 0 bases from V and 10 bases from J, with 13 bases in between. Germline assignment: CDR1 LNHDA and CDR2 SQIVND (reference sequence). The CDR3 loop reads CASSIEGRVKSPLHF. The CDR3, as DNA: TGTGCCAGTAGTATAGAAGGACGGGTAAAGTCACCCCTCCACTTT.

This clonotype was counted ten times or more. CDR3 sequence (DNA): TGTGCCAGCAGCGTAGCTCCGACACGGGGGCTCACAGATACGCAGTATTTT. Protein product: CASSVAPTRGLTDTQYF. V is TRBV9 and J is TRBJ2-3; D is tentatively TRBD1 or TRBD2 (6 bases each). The ends were cut back, 0 bases at V and 2 bases at J, with 16 bases in the middle. This CDR3 spans 17 amino acids. Germline loops: CDR1 SGDLS, CDR2 YYNGEE.

The chain is built from TRBV20-1 and TRBJ2-5; D is undetermined. V lost 0 bases and J lost 11, with 25 bases in between. This CDR3 is built from 16 residues. Germline V lookup: CDR1 DFQATT, CDR2 SNEGSKA (reference sequence). As DNA, the CDR3 is TGCAGTGCTAGAGATTTGGAGAGCACGTACCAAGAGCCGCAGTACTTC. Its translation is CSARDLESTYQEPQYF.

This clonotype was observed many times. The rearrangement uses TRBV15 and TRBJ1-2; 8 positions match TRBD1. The V gene's germline CDR1 is LNHNV and CDR2 YYDKDF (reference sequence). V was pared by 5 bases and J by 1 base, with 6 bases of the junction left unmatched. The CDR3 extends over 15 amino acids. The CDR3 loop is CATSRTGRLNYGYTF. CDR3 in DNA: TGTGCCACCAGCCGGACAGGGCGGCTTAACTATGGCTACACCTTC.

This clonotype has at least ten counts. The chain combines TRBV13 with TRBJ1-2; 7 positions agree with TRBD1. CDR1 is PRHDT, CDR2 FYEKMQ, per germline (reference sequence). This CDR3 is built from 16 residues. The trim removed 5 bases at V and 2 bases at J, leaving 11 bases unmatched. The CDR3 region is CASSLPRQGDNYGYTF. CDR3 bases: TGTGCCAGCAGCCTCCCTAGACAGGGAGACAACTATGGCTACACCTTC.

This clonotype occurred many times. The rearrangement uses TRBV3-1 and TRBJ1-1; the D gene is possibly TRBD1 (6 bases). The germline V and J ends were trimmed by 1 base and 4 bases, with 10 bases remaining between them. CDR3 size: 14 residues. Germline loops: CDR1 LGHDT, CDR2 YNNKEL (reference sequence). CDR3 amino acids: CASSQGGAITEAFF. For the CDR3, the DNA is TGTGCCAGCAGCCAAGGGGGGGCGATCACTGAAGCTTTCTTT.